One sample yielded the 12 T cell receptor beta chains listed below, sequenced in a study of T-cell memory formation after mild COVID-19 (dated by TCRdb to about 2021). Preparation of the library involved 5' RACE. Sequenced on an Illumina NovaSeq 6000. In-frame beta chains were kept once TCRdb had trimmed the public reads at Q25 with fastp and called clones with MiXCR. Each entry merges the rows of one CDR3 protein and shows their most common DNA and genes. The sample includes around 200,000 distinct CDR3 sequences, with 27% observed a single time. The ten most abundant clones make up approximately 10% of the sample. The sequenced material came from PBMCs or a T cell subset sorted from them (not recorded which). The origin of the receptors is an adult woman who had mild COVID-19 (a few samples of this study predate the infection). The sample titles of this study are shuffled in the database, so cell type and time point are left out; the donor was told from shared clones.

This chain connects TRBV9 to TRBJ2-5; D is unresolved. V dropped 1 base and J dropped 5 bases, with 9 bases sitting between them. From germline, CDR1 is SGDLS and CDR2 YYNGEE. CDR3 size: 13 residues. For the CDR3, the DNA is TGTGCCAGCAGCGTACAGGAAGCGGAGACCCAGTACTTC. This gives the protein CASSVQEAETQYF.

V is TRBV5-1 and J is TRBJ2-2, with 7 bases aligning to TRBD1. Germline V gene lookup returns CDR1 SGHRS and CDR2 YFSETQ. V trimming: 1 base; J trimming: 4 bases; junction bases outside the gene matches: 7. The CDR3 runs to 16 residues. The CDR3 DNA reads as TGCGCCAGCAGCTTGAGAGGGGGCTTGGGCACCGGGGAGCTGTTTTTT. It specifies CASSLRGGLGTGELFF. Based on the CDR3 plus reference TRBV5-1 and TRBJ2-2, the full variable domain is KAGVTQTPRYLIKTRGQQVTLSCSPISGHRSVSWYQQTPGQGLQFLFEYFSETQRNKGNFPGRFSGRQFSNSRSEMNVSTLELGDSALYLCASSLRGGLGTGELFFGEGSRLTVL.

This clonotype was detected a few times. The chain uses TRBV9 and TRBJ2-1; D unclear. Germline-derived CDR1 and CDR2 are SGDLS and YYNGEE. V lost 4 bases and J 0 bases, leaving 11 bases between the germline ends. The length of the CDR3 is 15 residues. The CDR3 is CASSPDPNSYNEQFF. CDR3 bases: TGTGCCAGCAGCCCCGATCCCAACTCCTACAATGAGCAGTTCTTC.

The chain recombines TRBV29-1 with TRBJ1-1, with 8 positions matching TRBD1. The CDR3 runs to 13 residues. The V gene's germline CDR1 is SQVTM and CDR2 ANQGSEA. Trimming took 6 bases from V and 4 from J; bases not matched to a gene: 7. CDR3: CSVRTGWGTEAFF. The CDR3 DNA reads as TGCAGCGTCCGGACAGGGTGGGGCACTGAAGCTTTCTTT.

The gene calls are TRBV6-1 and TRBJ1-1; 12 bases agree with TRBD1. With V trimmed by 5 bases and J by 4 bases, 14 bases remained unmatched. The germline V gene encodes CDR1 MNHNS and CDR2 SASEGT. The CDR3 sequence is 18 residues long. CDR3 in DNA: TGTGCCAGCAGTTTAAAACCCCCGGGACAGGGGGCTTTCACTGAAGCTTTCTTT. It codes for CASSLKPPGQGAFTEAFF.

The CDR3 loop reads CASWGQDSNQPQHF. CDR3 nucleotides: TGTGCCAGCTGGGGGCAGGATAGCAATCAGCCCCAGCATTTT. The gene calls are TRBV27 and TRBJ1-5, with a tentative D call TRBD1 (6 bases). Trimming pared 8 bases from V and 0 bases from J, leaving 11 bases between. The CDR3 contains 14 residues. CDR1 is MNHEY and CDR2 is SMNVEV in the germline V gene (reference sequence).

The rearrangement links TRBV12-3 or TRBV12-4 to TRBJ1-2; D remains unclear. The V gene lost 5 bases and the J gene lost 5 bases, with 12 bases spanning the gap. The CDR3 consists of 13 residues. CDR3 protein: CASSRSMGYGYTF. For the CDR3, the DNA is TGTGCCAGCAGTCGATCGATGGGGTATGGCTACACCTTC.

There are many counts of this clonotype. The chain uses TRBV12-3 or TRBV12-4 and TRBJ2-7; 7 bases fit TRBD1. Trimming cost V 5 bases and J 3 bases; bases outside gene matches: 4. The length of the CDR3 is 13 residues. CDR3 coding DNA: TGTGCCAGCAGTGTGGGGACAGTCTACGAGCAGTACTTC. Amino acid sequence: CASSVGTVYEQYF.

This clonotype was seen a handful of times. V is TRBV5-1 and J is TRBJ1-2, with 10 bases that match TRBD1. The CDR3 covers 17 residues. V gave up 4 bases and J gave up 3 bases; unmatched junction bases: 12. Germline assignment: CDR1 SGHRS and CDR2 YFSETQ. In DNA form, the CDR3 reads TGCGCCAGCAGCCTAGGGACAGGGGAACCTTACTACTATGGCTACACCTTC. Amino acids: CASSLGTGEPYYYGYTF.

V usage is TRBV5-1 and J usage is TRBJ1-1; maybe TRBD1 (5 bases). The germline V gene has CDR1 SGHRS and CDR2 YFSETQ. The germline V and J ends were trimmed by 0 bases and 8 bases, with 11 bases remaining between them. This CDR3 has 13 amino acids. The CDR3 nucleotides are TGCGCCAGCAGCTTGGGGGGCGGACTCGAAGCTTTCTTT. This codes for CASSLGGGLEAFF.

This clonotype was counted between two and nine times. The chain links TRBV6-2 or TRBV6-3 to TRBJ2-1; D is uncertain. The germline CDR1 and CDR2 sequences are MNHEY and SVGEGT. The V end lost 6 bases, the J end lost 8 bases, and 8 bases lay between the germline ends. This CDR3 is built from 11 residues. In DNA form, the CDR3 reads TGTGCCAGCAGGCGCCCGGATGAGCAGTTCTTC. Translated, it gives CASRRPDEQFF.

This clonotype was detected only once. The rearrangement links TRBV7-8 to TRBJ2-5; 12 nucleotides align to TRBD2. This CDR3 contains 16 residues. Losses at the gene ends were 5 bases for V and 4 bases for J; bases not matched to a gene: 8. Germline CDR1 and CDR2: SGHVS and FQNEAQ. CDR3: CASSARLAGARETQYF. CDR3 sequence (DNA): TGTGCCAGCAGCGCCAGACTAGCGGGAGCTAGAGAGACCCAGTACTTC.